This T cell receptor (beta chain) was captured by sequencing in a study of blood T cell repertoires in COVID-19. As for the study in general: PBMCs, B-cell-depleted T cells, or T cells provided the cDNA or gDNA that made up the material.

As originally analysed: From reference gene primer amplification, estimates of nucleated cell counts were derived. Clones were sequenced by immunoSEQ multiplex PCR, and TCRdb holds only the in-frame ones, with some missing. V and J calls plus clone size are reproduced from that table; the DNA served to infer D and trimming. There are about 160,000 clones in the sample; about 93% occur only once, and roughly 4.4% lies in the top ten. This CDR3 region has 16 residues. The V and J ends lost 1 base and 8 bases, in that order; junction bases with no gene match: 10. The V gene's germline CDR1 is SGHDN and CDR2 FVKESK.

The V and J genes are TRBV14 and TRBJ2-1; 8 bases agree with TRBD1. This sequence originates from a woman aged 45-59 years with acute or convalescent COVID-19. Material for sequencing was peripheral blood. CDR3 region: CASSQVQGAPADEQFF. CDR3 coding DNA: TGTGCCAGCAGCCAAGTGCAGGGGGCCCCAGCGGATGAGCAGTTCTTC.